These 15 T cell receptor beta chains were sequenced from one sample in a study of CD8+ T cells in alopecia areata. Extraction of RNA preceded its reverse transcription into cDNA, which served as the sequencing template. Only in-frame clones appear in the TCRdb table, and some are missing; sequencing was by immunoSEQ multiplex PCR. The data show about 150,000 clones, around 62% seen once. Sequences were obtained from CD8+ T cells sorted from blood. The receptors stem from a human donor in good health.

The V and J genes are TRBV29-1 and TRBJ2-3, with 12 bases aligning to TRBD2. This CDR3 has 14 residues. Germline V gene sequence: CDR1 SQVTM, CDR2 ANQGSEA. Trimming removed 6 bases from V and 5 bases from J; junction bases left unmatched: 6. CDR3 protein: CSVASGRVVDTQYF. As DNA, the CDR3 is TGCAGCGTAGCTAGCGGGAGGGTAGTAGATACGCAGTATTTT.

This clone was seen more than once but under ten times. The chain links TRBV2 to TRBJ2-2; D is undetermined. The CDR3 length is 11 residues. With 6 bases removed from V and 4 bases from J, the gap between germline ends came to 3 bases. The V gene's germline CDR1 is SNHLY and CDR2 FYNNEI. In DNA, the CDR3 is TGTGCCAGCAGAGCCACCGGGGAGCTGTTTTTT. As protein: CASRATGELFF.

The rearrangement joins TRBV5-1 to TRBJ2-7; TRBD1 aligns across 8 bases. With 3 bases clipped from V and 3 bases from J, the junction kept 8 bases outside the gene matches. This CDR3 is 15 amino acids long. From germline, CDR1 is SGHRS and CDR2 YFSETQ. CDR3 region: CASSSGQGSNYEQYF. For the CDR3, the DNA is TGCGCCAGCAGCTCCGGACAGGGTTCGAACTACGAGCAGTACTTC.

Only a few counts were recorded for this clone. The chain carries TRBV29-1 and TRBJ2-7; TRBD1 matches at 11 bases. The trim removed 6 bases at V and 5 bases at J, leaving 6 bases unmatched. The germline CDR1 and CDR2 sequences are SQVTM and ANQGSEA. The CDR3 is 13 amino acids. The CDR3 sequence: CSVGGTGGHEQYF. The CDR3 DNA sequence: TGCAGCGTGGGAGGGACAGGGGGTCACGAGCAGTACTTC.

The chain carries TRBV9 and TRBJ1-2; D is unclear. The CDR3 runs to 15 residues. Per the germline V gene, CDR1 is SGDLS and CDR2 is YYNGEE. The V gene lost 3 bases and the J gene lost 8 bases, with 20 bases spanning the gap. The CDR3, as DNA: TGTGCCAGCAGCGCCGATCTGAACGGGCATTCGGGCTACACCTTC. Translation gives CASSADLNGHSGYTF.

CDR3 coding DNA: TGCGCCAGCAGCTTGGTAGGTGAAACAGATACGCAGTATTTT. This gives the protein CASSLVGETDTQYF. This chain links TRBV5-1 with TRBJ2-3, with D unresolved. CDR1 and CDR2 (germline): SGHRS, YFSETQ. The length of the CDR3 is 14 residues. Trimming removed 0 bases at V and 3 bases at J, with 8 bases between. Based on the CDR3 plus reference TRBV5-1 and TRBJ2-3, the full variable domain is KAGVTQTPRYLIKTRGQQVTLSCSPISGHRSVSWYQQTPGQGLQFLFEYFSETQRNKGNFPGRFSGRQFSNSRSEMNVSTLELGDSALYLCASSLVGETDTQYFGPGTRLTVL.

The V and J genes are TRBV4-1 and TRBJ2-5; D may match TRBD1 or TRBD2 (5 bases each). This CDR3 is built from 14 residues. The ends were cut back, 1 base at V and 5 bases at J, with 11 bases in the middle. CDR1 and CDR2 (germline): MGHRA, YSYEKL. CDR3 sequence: CASSQVGVEETQYF. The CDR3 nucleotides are TGCGCCAGCAGCCAAGTGGGGGTTGAGGAGACCCAGTACTTC.

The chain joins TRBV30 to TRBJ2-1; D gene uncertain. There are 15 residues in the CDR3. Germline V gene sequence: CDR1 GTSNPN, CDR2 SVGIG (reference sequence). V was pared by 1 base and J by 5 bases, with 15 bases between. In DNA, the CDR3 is TGTGCCTGGAGTGCCCCGGGTCCCGGCGACAATGAGCAGTTCTTC. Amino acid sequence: CAWSAPGPGDNEQFF.

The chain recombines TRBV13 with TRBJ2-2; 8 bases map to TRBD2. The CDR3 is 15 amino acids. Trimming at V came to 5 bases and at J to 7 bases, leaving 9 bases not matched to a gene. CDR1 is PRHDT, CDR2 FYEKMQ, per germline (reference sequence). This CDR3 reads CASSPSGRGNGELFF. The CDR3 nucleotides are TGTGCCAGCAGCCCAAGCGGGAGAGGAAACGGGGAGCTGTTTTTT.

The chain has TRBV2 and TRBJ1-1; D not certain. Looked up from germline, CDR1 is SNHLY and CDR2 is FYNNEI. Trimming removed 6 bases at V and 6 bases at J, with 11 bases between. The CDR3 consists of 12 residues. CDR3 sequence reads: CASRRTASEAFF. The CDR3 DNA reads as TGTGCCAGCAGGCGAACAGCTTCTGAAGCTTTCTTT.

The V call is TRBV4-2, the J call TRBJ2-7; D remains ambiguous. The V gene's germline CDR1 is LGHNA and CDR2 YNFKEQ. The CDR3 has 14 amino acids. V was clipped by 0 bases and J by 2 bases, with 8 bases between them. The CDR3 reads CASSQDPGPYEQYF. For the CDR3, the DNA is TGTGCCAGCAGCCAAGATCCCGGGCCCTACGAGCAGTACTTC.

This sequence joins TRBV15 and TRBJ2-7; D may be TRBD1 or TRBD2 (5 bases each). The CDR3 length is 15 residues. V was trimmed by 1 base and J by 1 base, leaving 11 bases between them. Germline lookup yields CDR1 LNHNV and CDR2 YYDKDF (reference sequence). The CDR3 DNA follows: TGTGCCACCAGCAGAGTCGGGACCCCGTCCTACGAGCAGTACTTC. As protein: CATSRVGTPSYEQYF.

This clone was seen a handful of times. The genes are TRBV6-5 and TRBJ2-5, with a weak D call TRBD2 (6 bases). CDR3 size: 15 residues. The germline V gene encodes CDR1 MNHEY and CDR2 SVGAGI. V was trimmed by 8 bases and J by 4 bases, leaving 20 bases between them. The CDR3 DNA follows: TGTGCCAGCTGCCCCCTCGGGGGAGCCGCAGAGACCCAGTACTTC. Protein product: CASCPLGGAAETQYF.

For the CDR3, the DNA is TGCAGCGCCCAAATAAGGATGGGCTACACCTTC. Its protein is CSAQIRMGYTF. The gene calls are TRBV29-1 and TRBJ1-2; D is unresolved. This CDR3 is built from 11 residues. Germline V lookup: CDR1 SQVTM, CDR2 ANQGSEA. V lost 7 bases and J 8 bases, leaving 14 bases between the germline ends.

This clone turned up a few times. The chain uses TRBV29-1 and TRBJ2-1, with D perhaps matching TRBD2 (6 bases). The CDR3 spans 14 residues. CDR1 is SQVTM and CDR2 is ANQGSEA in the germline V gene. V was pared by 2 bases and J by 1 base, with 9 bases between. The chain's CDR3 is CSVELAASYNEQFF. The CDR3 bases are TGCAGCGTTGAATTAGCGGCTTCCTACAATGAGCAGTTCTTC.